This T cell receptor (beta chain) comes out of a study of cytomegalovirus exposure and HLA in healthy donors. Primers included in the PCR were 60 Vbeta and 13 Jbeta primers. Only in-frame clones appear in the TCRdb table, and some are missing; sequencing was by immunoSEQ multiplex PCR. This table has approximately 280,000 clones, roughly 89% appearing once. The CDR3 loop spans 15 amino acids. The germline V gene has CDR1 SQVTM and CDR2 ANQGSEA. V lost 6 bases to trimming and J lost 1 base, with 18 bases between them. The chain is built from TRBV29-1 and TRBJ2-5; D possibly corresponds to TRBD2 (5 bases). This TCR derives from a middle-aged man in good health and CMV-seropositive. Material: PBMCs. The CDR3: CSVPGLGGSQETQYF. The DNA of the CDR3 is TGCAGCGTACCTGGGTTAGGCGGGTCCCAAGAGACCCAGTACTTC.